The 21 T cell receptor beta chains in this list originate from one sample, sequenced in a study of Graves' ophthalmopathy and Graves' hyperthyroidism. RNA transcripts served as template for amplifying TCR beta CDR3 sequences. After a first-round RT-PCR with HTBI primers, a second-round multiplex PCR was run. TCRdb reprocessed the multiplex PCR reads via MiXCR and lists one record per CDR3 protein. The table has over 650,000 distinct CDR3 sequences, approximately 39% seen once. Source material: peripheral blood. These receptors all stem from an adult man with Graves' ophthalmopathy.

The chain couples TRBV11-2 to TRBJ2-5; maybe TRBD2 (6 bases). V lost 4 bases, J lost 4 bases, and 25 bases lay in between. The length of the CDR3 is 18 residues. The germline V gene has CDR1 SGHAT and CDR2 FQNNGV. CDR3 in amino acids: CASSSSSVGQGRGETQYF. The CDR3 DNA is TGTGCCAGCAGCTCCTCTAGCGTAGGCCAGGGTCGTGGAGAGACCCAGTACTTC.

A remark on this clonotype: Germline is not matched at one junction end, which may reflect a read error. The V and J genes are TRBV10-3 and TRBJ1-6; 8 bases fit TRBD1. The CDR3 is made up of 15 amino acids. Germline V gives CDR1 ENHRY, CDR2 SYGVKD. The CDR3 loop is CASSIGTGANSPLHF. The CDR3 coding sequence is TGTGCCAGCAGTATCGGGACAGGCGCTAATTCACCCCTCCACTTT.

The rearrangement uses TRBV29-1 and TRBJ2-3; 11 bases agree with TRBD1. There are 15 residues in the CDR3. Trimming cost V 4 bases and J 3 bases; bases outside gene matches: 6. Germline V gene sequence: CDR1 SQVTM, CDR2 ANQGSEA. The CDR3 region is CSVGGWDRGTDTQYF. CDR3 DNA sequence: TGCAGCGTTGGGGGATGGGACAGGGGGACAGATACGCAGTATTTT.

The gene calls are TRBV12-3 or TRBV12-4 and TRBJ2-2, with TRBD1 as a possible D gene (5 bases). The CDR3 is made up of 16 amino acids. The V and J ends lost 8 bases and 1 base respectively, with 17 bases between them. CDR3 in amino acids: CASGLWGELNTGELFF. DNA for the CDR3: TGTGCCAGCGGCCTTTGGGGCGAGCTGAACACCGGGGAGCTGTTTTTT.

The DNA of the CDR3 is TGCAGCGTTGCGTTCCAGGGGGCCTACGAGCATTTT. This translates into CSVAFQGAYEHF. The chain uses TRBV29-1 and TRBJ1-5, with 8 bases fitting TRBD1. The CDR3 has 12 residues. Germline V lookup: CDR1 SQVTM, CDR2 ANQGSEA. V shed 4 bases and J 14 bases; nucleotides not matched to a gene: 10.

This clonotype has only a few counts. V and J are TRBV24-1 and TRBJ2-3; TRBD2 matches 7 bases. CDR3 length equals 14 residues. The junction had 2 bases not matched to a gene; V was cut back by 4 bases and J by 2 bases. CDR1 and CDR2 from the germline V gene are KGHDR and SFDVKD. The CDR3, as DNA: TGTGCCACCAGTGAGCGGGAGTACACAGATACGCAGTATTTT. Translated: CATSEREYTDTQYF.

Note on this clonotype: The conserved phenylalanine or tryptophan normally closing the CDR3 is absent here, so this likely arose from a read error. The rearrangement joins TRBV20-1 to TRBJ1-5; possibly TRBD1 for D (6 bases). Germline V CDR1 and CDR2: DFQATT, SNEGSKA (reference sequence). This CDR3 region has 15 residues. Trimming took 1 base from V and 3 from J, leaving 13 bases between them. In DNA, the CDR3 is TGCAGTGCTAGAGTGGACAGCTCTCTCAATCAGCCCCAGCATGGT. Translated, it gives CSARVDSSLNQPQHG.

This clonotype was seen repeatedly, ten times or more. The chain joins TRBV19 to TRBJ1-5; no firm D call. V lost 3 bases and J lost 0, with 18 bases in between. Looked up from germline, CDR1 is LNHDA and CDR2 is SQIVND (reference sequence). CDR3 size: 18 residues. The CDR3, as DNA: TGTGCCAGTAGTATGTCGGGCCCAGGAGTTTATAGCAATCAGCCCCAGCATTTT. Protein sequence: CASSMSGPGVYSNQPQHF.

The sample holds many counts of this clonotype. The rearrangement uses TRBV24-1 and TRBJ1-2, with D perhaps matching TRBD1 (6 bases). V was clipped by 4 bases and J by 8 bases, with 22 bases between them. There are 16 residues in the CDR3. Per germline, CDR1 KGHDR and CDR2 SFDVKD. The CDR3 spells CATSDDRLGSTRGYTF. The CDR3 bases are TGTGCCACCAGTGACGACAGGTTGGGTAGCACCCGAGGCTACACCTTC.

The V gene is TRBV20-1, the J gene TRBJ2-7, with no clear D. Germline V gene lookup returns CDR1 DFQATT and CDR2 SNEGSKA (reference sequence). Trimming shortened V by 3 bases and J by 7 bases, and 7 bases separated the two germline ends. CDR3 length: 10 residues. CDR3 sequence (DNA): TGCAGTGCTAGTCCCGGGGAGCAGTACTTC. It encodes CSASPGEQYF.

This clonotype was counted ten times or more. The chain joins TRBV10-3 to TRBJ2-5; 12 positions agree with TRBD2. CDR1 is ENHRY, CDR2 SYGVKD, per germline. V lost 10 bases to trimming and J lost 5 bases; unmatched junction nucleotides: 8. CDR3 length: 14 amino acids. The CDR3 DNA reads TGTGCCAGTAGGACTAGCGGGGTGGAGGAGACCCAGTACTTC. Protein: CASRTSGVEETQYF.

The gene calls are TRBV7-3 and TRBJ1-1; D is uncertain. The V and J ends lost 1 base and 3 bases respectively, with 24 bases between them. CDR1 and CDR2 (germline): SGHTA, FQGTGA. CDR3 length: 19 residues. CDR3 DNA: TGTGCCAGCAGCTTAATCTTAACCCCAATTACAACGATACACACTGAAGCTTTCTTT. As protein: CASSLILTPITTIHTEAFF.

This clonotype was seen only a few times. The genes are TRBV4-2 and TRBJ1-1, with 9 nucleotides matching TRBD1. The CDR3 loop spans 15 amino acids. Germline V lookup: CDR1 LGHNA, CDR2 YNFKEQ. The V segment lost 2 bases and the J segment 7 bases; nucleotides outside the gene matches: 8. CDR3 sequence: CASSQTAGQGDEAFF. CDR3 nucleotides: TGTGCCAGCAGCCAAACGGCGGGACAGGGAGATGAAGCTTTCTTT.

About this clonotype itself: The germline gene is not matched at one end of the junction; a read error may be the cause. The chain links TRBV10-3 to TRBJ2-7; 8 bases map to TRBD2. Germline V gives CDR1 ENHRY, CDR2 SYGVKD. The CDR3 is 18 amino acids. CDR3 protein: CASSYSPLRERGLYEQYF. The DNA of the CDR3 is TGTGCCAGCAGTTACTCCCCCCTTCGGGAGCGGGGGCTCTACGAGCAGTACTTC.

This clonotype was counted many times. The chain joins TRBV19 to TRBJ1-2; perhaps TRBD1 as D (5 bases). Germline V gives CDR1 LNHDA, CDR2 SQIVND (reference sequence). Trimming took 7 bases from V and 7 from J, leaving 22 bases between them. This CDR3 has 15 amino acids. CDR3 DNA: TGTGCCAGTACCGCAATAGAGGGCAGGGTGGCTGGCTACACCTTC. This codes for CASTAIEGRVAGYTF.

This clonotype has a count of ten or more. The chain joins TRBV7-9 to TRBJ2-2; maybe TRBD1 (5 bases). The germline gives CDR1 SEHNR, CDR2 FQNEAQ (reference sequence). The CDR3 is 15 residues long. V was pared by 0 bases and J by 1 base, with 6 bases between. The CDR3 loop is CASSLAGVNTGELFF. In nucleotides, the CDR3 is TGTGCCAGCAGCTTAGCAGGGGTGAACACCGGGGAGCTGTTTTTT.

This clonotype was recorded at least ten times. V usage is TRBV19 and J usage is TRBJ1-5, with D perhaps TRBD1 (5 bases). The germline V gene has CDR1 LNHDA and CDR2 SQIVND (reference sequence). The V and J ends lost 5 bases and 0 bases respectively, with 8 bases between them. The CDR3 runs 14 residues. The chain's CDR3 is CASSEGRSNQPQHF. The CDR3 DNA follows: TGTGCCAGTAGTGAGGGGCGTAGCAATCAGCCCCAGCATTTT. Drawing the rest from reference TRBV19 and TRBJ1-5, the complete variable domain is DGGITQSPKYLFRKEGQNVTLSCEQNLNHDAMYWYRQDPGQGLRLIYYSQIVNDFQKGDIAEGYSVSREKKESFPLTVTSAQKNPTAFYLCASSEGRSNQPQHFGDGTRLSIL.

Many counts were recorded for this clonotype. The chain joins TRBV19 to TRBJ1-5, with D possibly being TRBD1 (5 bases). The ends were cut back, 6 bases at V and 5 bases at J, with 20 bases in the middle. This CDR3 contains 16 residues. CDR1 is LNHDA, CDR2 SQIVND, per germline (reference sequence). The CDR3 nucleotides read TGTGCCAGTAGCGCCCTCGGGGGAGGGTACGATCAGCCCCAGCATTTT. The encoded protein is CASSALGGGYDQPQHF.

CDR3 sequence reads: CASSLQLAGNFEQFF. As DNA, the CDR3 is TGCGCCAGCAGCTTGCAACTAGCGGGAAATTTTGAGCAGTTCTTC. The V and J genes are TRBV5-1 and TRBJ2-1, with 10 nucleotides matching TRBD2. V lost 1 base and J lost 9; bases outside the gene matches: 7. CDR3 length equals 15 residues. CDR1 and CDR2 (germline): SGHRS, YFSETQ.

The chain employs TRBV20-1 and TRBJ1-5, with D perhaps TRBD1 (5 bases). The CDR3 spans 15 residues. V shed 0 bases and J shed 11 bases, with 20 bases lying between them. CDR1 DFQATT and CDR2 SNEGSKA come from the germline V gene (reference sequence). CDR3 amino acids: CSARDGGAVEETQHF. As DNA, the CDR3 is TGCAGTGCTAGAGATGGAGGGGCCGTCGAGGAGACCCAGCATTTT.

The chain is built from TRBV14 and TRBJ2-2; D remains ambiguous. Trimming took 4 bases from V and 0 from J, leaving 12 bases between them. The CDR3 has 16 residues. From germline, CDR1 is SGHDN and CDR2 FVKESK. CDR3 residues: CASSRPPATNTGELFF. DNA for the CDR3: TGTGCCAGCAGCCGACCCCCGGCGACGAACACCGGGGAGCTGTTTTTT.